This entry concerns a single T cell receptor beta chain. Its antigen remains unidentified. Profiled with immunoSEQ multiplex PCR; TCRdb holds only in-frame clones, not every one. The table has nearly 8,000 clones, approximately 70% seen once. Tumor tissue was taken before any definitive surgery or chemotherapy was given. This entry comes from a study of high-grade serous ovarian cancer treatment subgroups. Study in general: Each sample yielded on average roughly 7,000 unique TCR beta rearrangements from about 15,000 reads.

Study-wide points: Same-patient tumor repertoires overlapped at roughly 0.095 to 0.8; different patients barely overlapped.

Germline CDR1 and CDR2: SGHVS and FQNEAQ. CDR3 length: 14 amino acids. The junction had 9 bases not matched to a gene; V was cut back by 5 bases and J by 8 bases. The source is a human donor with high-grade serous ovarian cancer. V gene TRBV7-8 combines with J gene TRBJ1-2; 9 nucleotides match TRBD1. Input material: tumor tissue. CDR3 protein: CASSPGTGRGGYTF. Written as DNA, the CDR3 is TGTGCCAGCAGCCCCGGGACAGGGAGAGGGGGCTACACCTTC.